This T cell receptor beta chain was documented in a study of blood T cell repertoires in COVID-19. Study summary: Donors in the United States, Italy and Spain gave samples during acute or convalescent COVID-19. From T cells, B-cell-depleted T cells, or PBMCs came the material, which was cDNA or gDNA.

Sequenced by immunoSEQ multiplex PCR; TCRdb stores in-frame clones only, minus some. Among 52,000 or so clones listed, about 89% were seen once. The sample consisted of peripheral blood. This clonotype originated in a human donor in a cohort sampled during active COVID-19.

CDR3 loop: CASSPVAGLRDTQYF. CDR3 nucleotides: TGTGCCAGTAGCCCGGTAGCGGGGCTTAGGGATACGCAGTATTTT. The chain uses TRBV19 and TRBJ2-3, with 8 nucleotides matching TRBD2. The CDR3 runs 15 residues. Germline assignment: CDR1 LNHDA and CDR2 SQIVND (reference sequence). V lost 6 bases and J lost 6; bases outside the gene matches: 11.